This T cell receptor (beta chain) was captured in a study of cytomegalovirus exposure and HLA in healthy donors. The V end lost 4 bases, the J end lost 4 bases, and 12 bases lay between the germline ends. The CDR3 runs to 14 residues. Germline V CDR1 and CDR2: SGHTA, FQGNSA. It was with 60 Vbeta and 13 Jbeta primers that the PCR ran. The repertoire was sequenced with immunoSEQ multiplex PCR; TCRdb's copy has only in-frame clones and lacks some. The sample records 100,000 to 120,000 clones, 75% to 85% being singletons. Sequencing was done on a sample of PBMCs. V and J are TRBV7-2 and TRBJ2-3; no firm D call. The source is a man aged 18-30 years in good health and CMV-seronegative. CDR3 sequence reads: CASSSDSGADTQYF. The CDR3 DNA reads as TGTGCCAGCAGCTCCGATAGTGGAGCAGATACGCAGTATTTT. The full variable domain, its missing parts supplied by reference TRBV7-2 and TRBJ2-3, is GAGVSQSPSNKVTEKGKDVELRCDPISGHTALYWYRQSLGQGLEFLIYFQGNSAPDKSGLPSDRFSAERTGGSVSTLTIQRTQQEDSAVYLCASSSDSGADTQYFGPGTRLTVL.